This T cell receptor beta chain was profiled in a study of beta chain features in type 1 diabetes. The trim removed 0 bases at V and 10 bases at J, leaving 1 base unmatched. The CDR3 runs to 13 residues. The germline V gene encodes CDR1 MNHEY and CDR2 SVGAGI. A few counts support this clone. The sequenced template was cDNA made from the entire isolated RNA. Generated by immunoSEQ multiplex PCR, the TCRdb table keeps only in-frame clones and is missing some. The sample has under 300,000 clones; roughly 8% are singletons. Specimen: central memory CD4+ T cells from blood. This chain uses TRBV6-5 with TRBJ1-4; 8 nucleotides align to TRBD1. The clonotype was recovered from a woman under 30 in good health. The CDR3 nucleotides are TGTGCCAGCAGTTACTCGACAGGGGTAAAACTGTTTTTT. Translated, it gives CASSYSTGVKLFF.